The 19 T cell receptor beta chains below all came from one sample that was sequenced in a study of blood T cell repertoires in COVID-19. Profiling relied on immunoSEQ multiplex PCR, and the TCRdb table lists in-frame clones only, not all of them. The sample includes more than 35,000 clones, 89% of them seen just once. The source material was peripheral blood. Receptors originate from a human donor in a cohort sampled during active COVID-19.

The chain uses TRBV7-2 and TRBJ2-7, with TRBD1 matching 7 bases. The CDR3 runs to 14 residues. CDR1 and CDR2 from the germline V gene are SGHTA and FQGNSA. Germline trimming cut 7 bases from V and 1 base from J; bases unmatched to any gene: 7. The CDR3 spells CASTRKQGSYEQYF. The CDR3 DNA reads as TGTGCCAGCACGAGGAAACAGGGGTCCTACGAGCAGTACTTC.

The chain carries TRBV30 and TRBJ1-2, with 7 bases fitting TRBD1. From germline, CDR1 is GTSNPN and CDR2 SVGIG (reference sequence). This CDR3 is 12 amino acids long. The ends lost 3 bases at V and 14 bases at J; junction bases unmatched: 12. The CDR3 DNA reads as TGTGCCTGGAGGGTCCTCCGGGACAGTGAGACCTTC. Translated, it gives CAWRVLRDSETF.

This clone was seen just once. The V gene is TRBV25-1, the J gene TRBJ2-1; no firm D call. Trimming pared 4 bases from V and 3 bases from J, leaving 16 bases between. In germline, CDR1 is MGHDK, CDR2 SYGVNS. This CDR3 is 16 amino acids long. The CDR3 sequence is CASSGDSRRVYNEQFF. The CDR3 bases are TGTGCCAGCAGTGGCGACTCGAGACGAGTCTACAATGAGCAGTTCTTC.

The chain employs TRBV5-4 and TRBJ2-7; TRBD1 is a possible D gene (6 bases). Trimming removed 3 bases at V and 4 bases at J, with 8 bases between. Germline V gives CDR1 SGHNT, CDR2 YYREEE (reference sequence). The length of the CDR3 is 12 residues. The CDR3: CASSSDRYEQYF. The CDR3 DNA reads TGTGCCAGCAGCTCGGACAGATACGAGCAGTACTTC.

This clone was detected only a few times. This chain connects TRBV7-6 to TRBJ1-3; D gene ambiguous. Germline V gene lookup returns CDR1 SGHVS and CDR2 FNYEAQ. This CDR3 is built from 17 residues. Trimming pared 0 bases from V and 0 bases from J, leaving 12 bases between. The CDR3: CASSLATEPLSGNTIYF. The CDR3 DNA follows: TGTGCCAGCAGCTTAGCGACGGAGCCTCTCTCTGGAAACACCATATATTTT.

The gene calls are TRBV7-2 and TRBJ1-2, with 7 nucleotides matching TRBD1. V lost 5 bases and J lost 8; bases outside the gene matches: 11. Germline lookup yields CDR1 SGHTA and CDR2 FQGNSA. The CDR3 is 14 residues long. CDR3: CASSPRTQGEGYTF. CDR3 coding DNA: TGTGCCAGCAGCCCTAGGACGCAGGGGGAAGGCTACACCTTC.

V gene TRBV5-1 combines with J gene TRBJ2-6; D unresolved. Germline V gene lookup returns CDR1 SGHRS and CDR2 YFSETQ. The CDR3 totals 15 residues. Deletions cut 0 bases from V and 4 bases from J, with 8 bases between. Written as DNA, the CDR3 is TGCGCCAGCAGCTTGGGCGTAGCCGGGGCCAACGTCCTGACTTTC. It encodes CASSLGVAGANVLTF.

J is TRBJ2-3 and V is TRBV2; D not certain. V lost 3 bases to trimming and J lost 2 bases, with 12 bases between them. The CDR3 spans 15 residues. Germline V gives CDR1 SNHLY, CDR2 FYNNEI. CDR3: CASSDALELTDTQYF. The CDR3 DNA follows: TGTGCCAGCAGTGACGCTTTGGAGCTCACAGATACGCAGTATTTT.

The chain employs TRBV6-2 or TRBV6-3 and TRBJ1-1, with D possibly matching TRBD1 (5 bases). The CDR3 spans 17 residues. Germline CDR1 is MNHEY and CDR2 is SVGEGT. Trimming took 0 bases from V and 4 from J, leaving 18 bases between them. The CDR3 sequence: CASSYSLPTGGITEAFF. CDR3 bases: TGTGCCAGCAGTTACTCTCTACCGACGGGGGGGATCACTGAAGCTTTCTTT.

The CDR3 loop is CASSYSMGDQETQYF. CDR3 in DNA: TGTGCCAGCAGTTACTCGATGGGAGATCAAGAGACCCAGTACTTC. J is TRBJ2-5 and V is TRBV6-5; possibly TRBD2 for D (5 bases). Trimming removed 0 bases at V and 2 bases at J, with 10 bases between. Germline lookup yields CDR1 MNHEY and CDR2 SVGAGI. This CDR3 region has 15 residues.

This clone was seen a single time. J is TRBJ2-1 and V is TRBV30; D remains unclear. Germline CDR1 and CDR2: GTSNPN and SVGIG (reference sequence). CDR3 length equals 12 residues. Trimming removed 1 base from V and 8 bases from J, with 9 bases in between. CDR3 loop: CAWSALSHEQFF. The CDR3 nucleotides read TGTGCCTGGAGTGCCCTGTCCCATGAGCAGTTCTTC.

The DNA for the CDR3 is TGTGCCAGCAGGACAGACAGGGGCAACTATGGCTACACCTTC. Translating it yields CASRTDRGNYGYTF. V and J are TRBV6-5 and TRBJ1-2, with TRBD1 matching 8 bases. Germline V lookup: CDR1 MNHEY, CDR2 SVGAGI. The length of the CDR3 is 14 residues. V gave up 6 bases and J gave up 2 bases; unmatched junction bases: 5.

The CDR3 is CASSSLILMGGDKEKLFF. Here the CDR3 DNA reads TGTGCCAGCAGCTCCTTAATCCTCATGGGGGGGGATAAGGAAAAACTGTTTTTT. The chain employs TRBV7-9 and TRBJ1-4; D is perhaps TRBD1 (5 bases). Trimming shortened V by 4 bases and J by 8 bases, and 26 bases separated the two germline ends. CDR3 length: 18 residues. Germline V lookup: CDR1 SEHNR, CDR2 FQNEAQ (reference sequence).

J is TRBJ1-6 and V is TRBV7-9; 12 bases are a match to TRBD1. The germline V gene has CDR1 SEHNR and CDR2 FQNEAQ (reference sequence). CDR3 length equals 14 residues. After removal of 8 bases from V and 15 bases from J, the junction contained 11 bases not matched to a gene. The CDR3 region is CASGRGDRGQHLHF. CDR3 nucleotides: TGTGCCAGCGGCCGTGGGGACAGGGGGCAACACCTCCACTTT.

The V and J genes are TRBV7-2 and TRBJ1-4; tentative D call: TRBD1 (6 bases). The V end was cut by 1 base, the J end by 5 bases, with 14 bases between. Germline V gene data show CDR1 as SGHTA and CDR2 as FQGNSA. CDR3 length: 16 residues. The CDR3 sequence: CASSLGYRERNEKLFF. The DNA for the CDR3 is TGTGCCAGCAGCTTAGGGTACAGGGAGAGGAATGAAAAACTGTTTTTT.

The rearrangement links TRBV7-9 to TRBJ2-7; D not certain. CDR1 SEHNR and CDR2 FQNEAQ come from the germline V gene (reference sequence). The germline V and J ends were trimmed by 0 bases and 3 bases, with 9 bases remaining between them. This CDR3 spans 14 amino acids. Written as DNA, the CDR3 is TGTGCCAGCAGCTTAGCTCTAGACTTCTACGAGCAGTACTTC. Residues: CASSLALDFYEQYF.

V and J are TRBV5-4 and TRBJ2-1; the match to TRBD2 covers 8 bases. Trimming at V came to 6 bases and at J to 3 bases, leaving 5 bases not matched to a gene. Germline V gene sequence: CDR1 SGHNT, CDR2 YYREEE (reference sequence). The CDR3 has 14 amino acids. CDR3 nucleotides: TGTGCCAGCAAACCCGGGACTAGCTACAATGAGCAGTTCTTC. It specifies CASKPGTSYNEQFF.

This sequence joins TRBV5-1 and TRBJ2-5; D is unclear. The CDR3 spans 14 residues. Germline CDR1 and CDR2: SGHRS and YFSETQ. Trimming pared 1 base from V and 2 bases from J, leaving 9 bases between. The CDR3 is CASSLLQFQETQYF. For the CDR3, the DNA is TGCGCCAGCAGCTTGTTACAATTTCAAGAGACCCAGTACTTC.

This chain uses TRBV9 with TRBJ2-1, with D tentatively TRBD1 (6 bases). Germline loops: CDR1 SGDLS, CDR2 YYNGEE. This CDR3 spans 15 amino acids. Trimming left V 0 bases short and J 3 bases short, with 10 bases between. This CDR3 is CASSVAGVHYNEQFF. DNA for the CDR3: TGTGCCAGCAGCGTAGCAGGGGTTCACTACAATGAGCAGTTCTTC.